This TCR beta chain was captured by sequencing in a study of cytomegalovirus exposure and HLA in healthy donors. Study-wide points: Judged likely to be a sequencing artifact was a cluster of highly shared sequence variants.

PCR employed 60 Vbeta and 13 Jbeta primers. Libraries were prepared by immunoSEQ multiplex PCR; TCRdb keeps only in-frame clonotypes and omits some of them. The sample consists of about 97,000 clones, approximately 87% of them appearing once. This CDR3 is 12 amino acids long. CDR1 is SGDLS, CDR2 YYNGEE, per germline. Trimming took 4 bases from V and 8 from J, leaving 10 bases between them. Concerning this clone: Its antigen is currently unknown.

This chain uses TRBV9 with TRBJ2-1; a possible D gene is TRBD1 (5 bases). This TCR derives from a man aged 35-49 years in good health and CMV-seronegative. Sequenced: PBMCs. The CDR3 loop is CASSLRADEQFF. CDR3 sequence (DNA): TGTGCCAGCAGCCTCAGGGCCGATGAGCAGTTCTTC. Complete variable domain (other parts from reference TRBV9 and TRBJ2-1): DSGVTQTPKHLITATGQRVTLRCSPRSGDLSVYWYQQSLDQGLQFLIQYYNGEERAKGNILERFSAQQFPDLHSELNLSSLELGDSALYFCASSLRADEQFFGPGTRLTVL.